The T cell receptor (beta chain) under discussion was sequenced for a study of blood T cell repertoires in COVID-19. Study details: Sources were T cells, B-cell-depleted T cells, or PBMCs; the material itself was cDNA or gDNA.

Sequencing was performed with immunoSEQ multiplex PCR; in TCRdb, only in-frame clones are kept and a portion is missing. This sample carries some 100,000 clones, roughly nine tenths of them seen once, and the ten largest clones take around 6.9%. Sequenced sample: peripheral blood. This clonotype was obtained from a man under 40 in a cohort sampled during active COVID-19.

DNA for the CDR3: TGTGCCAGTAGTCGAAGGGGGCTAGACTACGAGCAGTACTTC. Its protein product is CASSRRGLDYEQYF. The chain links TRBV19 to TRBJ2-7; 7 positions match TRBD1. Germline values: CDR1 LNHDA, CDR2 SQIVND (reference sequence). V trimming: 5 bases; J trimming: 3 bases; junction bases outside the gene matches: 7. CDR3 length: 14 residues.